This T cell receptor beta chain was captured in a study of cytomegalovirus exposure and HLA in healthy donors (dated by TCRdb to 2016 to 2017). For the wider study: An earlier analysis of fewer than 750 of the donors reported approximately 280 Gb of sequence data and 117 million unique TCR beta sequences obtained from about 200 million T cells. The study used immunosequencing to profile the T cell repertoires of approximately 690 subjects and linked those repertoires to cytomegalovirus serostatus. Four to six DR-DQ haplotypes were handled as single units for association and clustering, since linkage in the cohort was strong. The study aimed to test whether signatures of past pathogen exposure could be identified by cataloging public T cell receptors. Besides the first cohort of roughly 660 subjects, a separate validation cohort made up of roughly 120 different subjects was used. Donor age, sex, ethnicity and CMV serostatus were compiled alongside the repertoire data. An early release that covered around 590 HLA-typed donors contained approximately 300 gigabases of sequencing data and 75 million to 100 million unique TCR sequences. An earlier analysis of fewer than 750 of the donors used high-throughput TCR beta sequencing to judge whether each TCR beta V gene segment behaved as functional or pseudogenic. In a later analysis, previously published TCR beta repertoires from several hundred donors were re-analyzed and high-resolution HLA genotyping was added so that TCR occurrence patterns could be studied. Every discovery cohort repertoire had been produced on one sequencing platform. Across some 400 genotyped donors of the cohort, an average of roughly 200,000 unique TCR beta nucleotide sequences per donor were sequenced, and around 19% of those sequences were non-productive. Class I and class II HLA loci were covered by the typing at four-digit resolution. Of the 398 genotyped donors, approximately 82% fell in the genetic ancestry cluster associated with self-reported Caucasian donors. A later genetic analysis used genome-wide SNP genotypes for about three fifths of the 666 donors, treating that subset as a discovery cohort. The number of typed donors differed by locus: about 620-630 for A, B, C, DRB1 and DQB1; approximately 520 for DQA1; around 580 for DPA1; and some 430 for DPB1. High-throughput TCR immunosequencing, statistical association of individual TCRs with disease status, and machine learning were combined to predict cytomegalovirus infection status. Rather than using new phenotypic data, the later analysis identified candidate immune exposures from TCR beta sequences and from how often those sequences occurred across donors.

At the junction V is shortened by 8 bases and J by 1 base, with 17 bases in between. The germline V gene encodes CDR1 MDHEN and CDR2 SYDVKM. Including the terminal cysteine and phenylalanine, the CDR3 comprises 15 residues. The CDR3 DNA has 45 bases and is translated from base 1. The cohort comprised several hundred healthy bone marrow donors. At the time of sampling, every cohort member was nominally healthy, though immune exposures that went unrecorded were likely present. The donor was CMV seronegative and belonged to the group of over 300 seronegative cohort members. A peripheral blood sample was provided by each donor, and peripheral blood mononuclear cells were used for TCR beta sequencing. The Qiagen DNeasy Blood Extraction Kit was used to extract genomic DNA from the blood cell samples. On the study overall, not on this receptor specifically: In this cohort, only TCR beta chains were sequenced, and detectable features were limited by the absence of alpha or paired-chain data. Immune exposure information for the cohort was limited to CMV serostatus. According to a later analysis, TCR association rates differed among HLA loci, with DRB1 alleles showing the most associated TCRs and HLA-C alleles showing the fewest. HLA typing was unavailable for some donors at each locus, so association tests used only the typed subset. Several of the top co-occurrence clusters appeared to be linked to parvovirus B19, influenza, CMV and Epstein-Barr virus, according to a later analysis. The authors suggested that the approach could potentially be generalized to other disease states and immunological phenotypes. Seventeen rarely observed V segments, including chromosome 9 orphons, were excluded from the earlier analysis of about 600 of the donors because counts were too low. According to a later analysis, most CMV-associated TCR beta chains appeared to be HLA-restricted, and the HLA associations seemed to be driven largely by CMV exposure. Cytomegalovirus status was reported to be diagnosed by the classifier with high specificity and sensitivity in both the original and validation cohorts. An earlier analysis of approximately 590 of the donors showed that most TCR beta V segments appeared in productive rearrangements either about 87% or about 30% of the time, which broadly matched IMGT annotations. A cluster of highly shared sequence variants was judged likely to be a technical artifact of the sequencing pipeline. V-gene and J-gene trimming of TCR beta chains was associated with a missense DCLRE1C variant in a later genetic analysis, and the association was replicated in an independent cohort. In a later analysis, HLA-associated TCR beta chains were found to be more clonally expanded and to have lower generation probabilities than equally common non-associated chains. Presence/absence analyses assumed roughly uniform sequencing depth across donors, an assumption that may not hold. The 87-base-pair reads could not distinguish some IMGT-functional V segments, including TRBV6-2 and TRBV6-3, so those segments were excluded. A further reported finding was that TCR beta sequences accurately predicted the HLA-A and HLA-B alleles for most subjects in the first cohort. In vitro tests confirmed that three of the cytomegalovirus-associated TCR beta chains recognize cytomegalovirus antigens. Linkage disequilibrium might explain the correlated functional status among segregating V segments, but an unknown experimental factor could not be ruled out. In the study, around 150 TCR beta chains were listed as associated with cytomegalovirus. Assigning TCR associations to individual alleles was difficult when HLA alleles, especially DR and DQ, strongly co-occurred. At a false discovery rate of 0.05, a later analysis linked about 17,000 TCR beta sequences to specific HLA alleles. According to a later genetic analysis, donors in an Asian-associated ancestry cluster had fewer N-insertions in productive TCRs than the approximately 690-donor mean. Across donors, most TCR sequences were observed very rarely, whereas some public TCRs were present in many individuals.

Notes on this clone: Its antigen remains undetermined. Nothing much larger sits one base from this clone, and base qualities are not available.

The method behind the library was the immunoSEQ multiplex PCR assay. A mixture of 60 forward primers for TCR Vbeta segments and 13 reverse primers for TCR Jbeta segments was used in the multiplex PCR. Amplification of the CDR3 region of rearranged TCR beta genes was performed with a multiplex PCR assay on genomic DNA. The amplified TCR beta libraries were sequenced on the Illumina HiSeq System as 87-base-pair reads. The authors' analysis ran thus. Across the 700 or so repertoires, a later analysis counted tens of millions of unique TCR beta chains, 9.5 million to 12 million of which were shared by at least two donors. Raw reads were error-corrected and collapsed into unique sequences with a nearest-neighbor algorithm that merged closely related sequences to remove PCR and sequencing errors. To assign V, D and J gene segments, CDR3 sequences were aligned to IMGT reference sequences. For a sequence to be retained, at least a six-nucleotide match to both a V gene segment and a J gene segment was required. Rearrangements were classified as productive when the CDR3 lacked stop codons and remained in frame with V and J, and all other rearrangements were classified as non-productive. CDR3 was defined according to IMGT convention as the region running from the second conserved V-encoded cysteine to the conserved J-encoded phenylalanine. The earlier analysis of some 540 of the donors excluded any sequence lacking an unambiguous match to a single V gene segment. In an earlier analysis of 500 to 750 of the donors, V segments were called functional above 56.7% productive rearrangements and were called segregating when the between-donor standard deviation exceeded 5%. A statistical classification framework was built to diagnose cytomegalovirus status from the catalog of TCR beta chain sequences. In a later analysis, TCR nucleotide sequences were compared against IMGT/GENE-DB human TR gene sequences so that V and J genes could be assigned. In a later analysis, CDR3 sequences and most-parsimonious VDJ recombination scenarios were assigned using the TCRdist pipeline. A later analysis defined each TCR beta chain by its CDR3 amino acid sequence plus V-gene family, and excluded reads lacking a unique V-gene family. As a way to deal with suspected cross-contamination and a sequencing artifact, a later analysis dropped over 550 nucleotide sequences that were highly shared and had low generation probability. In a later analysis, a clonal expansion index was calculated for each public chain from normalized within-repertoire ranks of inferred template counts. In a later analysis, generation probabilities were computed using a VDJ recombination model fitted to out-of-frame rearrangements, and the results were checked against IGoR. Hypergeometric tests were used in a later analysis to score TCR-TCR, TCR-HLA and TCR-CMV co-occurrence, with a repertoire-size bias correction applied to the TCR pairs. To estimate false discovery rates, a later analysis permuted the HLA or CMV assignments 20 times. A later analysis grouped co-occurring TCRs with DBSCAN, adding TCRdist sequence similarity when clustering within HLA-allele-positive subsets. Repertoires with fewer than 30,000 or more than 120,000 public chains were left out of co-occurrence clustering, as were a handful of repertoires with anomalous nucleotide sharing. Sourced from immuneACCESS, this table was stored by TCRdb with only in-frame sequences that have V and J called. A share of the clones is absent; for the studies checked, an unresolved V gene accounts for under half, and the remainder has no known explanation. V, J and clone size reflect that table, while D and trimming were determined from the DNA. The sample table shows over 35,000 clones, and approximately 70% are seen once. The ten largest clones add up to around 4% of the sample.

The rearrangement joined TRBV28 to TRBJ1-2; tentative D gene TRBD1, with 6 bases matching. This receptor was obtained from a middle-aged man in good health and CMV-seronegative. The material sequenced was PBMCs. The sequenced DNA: TGTGCCAGCTGGCCCCTGGGACAAAATAACTATGGCTACACCTTC. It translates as CASWPLGQNNYGYTF.